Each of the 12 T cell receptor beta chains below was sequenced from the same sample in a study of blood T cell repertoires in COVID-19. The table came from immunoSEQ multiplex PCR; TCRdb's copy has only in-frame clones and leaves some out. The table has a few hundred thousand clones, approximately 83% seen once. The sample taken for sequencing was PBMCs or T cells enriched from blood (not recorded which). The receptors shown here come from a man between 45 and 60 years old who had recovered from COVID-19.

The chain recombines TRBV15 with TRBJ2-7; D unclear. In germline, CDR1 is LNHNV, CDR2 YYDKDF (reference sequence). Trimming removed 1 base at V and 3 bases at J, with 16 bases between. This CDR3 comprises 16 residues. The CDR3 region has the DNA TGTGCCACCAGCAGAGGGTCCGGGTACGAGAGCTACGAGCAGTACTTC. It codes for CATSRGSGYESYEQYF.

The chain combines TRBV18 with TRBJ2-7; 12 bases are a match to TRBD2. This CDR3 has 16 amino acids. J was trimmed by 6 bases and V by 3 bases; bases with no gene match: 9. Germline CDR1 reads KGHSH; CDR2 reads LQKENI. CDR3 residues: CASSPFTGLAGSEQYF. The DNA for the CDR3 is TGTGCCAGCTCACCCTTCACGGGACTAGCGGGCTCCGAGCAGTACTTC.

The CDR3, as DNA: TGCAGTGCTAGTTTTGGGGAGTTGGGCAAAAACATTCAGTACTTC. It translates to CSASFGELGKNIQYF. The chain employs TRBV20-1 and TRBJ2-4; TRBD2 might be the D (5 bases). Germline V lookup: CDR1 DFQATT, CDR2 SNEGSKA (reference sequence). V gave up 3 bases and J gave up 3 bases, with 15 bases separating them. The CDR3 consists of 15 residues.

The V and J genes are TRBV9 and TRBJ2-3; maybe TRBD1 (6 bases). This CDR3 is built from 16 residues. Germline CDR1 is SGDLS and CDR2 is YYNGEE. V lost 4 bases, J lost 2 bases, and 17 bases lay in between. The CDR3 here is CASSFSGGQYTDTQYF. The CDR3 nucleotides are TGTGCCAGCAGCTTCAGCGGCGGACAGTACACAGATACGCAGTATTTT.

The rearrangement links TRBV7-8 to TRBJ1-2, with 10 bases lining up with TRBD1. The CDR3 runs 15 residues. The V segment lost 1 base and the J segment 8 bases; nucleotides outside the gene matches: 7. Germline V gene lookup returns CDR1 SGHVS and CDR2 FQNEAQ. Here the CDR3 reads CASSLGTGGGMGYTF. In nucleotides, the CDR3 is TGTGCCAGCAGCTTAGGGACAGGGGGTGGTATGGGCTACACCTTC.

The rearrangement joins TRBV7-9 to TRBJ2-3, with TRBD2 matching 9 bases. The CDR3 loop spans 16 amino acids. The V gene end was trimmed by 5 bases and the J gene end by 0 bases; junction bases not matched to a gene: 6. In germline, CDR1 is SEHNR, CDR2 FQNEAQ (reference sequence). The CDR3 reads CASSLPSGTSTDTQYF. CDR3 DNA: TGTGCCAGCAGCCTCCCTAGCGGGACTAGCACAGATACGCAGTATTTT.

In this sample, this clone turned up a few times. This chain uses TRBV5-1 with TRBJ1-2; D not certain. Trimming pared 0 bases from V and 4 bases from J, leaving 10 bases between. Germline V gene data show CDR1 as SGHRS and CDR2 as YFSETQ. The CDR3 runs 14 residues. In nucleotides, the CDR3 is TGCGCCAGCAGCTTGGGGGCTAACTCCTATGGCTACACCTTC. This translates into CASSLGANSYGYTF.

In DNA form, the CDR3 reads TGTGCCAGCAATCCGGACAGGGGGGTTTACTATGGCTACACCTTC. Amino acids: CASNPDRGVYYGYTF. The V call is TRBV7-8, the J call TRBJ1-2; TRBD1 matches 10 bases. Germline CDR1 is SGHVS and CDR2 is FQNEAQ. The CDR3 covers 15 residues. After removal of 7 bases from V and 3 bases from J, the junction contained 8 bases not matched to a gene.

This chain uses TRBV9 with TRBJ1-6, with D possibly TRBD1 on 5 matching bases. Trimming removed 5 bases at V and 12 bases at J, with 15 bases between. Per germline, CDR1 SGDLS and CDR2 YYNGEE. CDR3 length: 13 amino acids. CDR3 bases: TGTGCCAGCAGGGGGGGGATGTCAGGACCCCTCCACTTT. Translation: CASRGGMSGPLHF. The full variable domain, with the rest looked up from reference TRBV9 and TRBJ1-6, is DSGVTQTPKHLITATGQRVTLRCSPRSGDLSVYWYQQSLDQGLQFLIQYYNGEERAKGNILERFSAQQFPDLHSELNLSSLELGDSALYFCASRGGMSGPLHFGNGTRLTVT.

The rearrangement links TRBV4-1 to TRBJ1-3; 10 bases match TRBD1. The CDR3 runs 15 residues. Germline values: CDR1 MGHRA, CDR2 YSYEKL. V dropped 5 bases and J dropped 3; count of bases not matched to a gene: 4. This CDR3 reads CASSGDRGDGNTIYF. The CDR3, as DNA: TGCGCCAGCAGCGGGGACAGGGGAGATGGAAACACCATATATTTT.

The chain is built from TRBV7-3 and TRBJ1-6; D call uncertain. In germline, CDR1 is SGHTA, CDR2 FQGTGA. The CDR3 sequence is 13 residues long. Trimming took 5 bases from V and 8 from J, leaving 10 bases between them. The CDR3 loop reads CASSTRRDSPLHF. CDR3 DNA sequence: TGTGCCAGCAGCACCAGACGGGATTCACCCCTCCACTTT.

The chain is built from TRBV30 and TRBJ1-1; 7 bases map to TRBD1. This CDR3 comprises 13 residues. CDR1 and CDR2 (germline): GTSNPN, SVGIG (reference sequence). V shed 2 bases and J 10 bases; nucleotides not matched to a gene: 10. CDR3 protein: CAWSMAGGLGAFF. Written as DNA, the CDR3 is TGTGCCTGGAGTATGGCAGGGGGGCTCGGAGCTTTCTTT.